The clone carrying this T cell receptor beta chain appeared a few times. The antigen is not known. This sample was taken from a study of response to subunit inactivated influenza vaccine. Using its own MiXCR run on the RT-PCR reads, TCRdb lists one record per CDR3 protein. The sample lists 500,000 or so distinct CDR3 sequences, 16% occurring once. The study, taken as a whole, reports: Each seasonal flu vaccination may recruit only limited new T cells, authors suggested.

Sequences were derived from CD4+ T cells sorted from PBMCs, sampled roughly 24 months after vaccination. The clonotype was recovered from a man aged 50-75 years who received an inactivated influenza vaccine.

CDR3 nucleotide sequence: TGCAGTGCCCGGACTAGCGGAGTGAACACCGGGGAGCTGTTTTTT. It is translated as CSARTSGVNTGELFF. The chain recombines TRBV20-1 with TRBJ2-2; 10 bases line up with TRBD2. Germline trimming cut 6 bases from V and 1 base from J; bases unmatched to any gene: 5. This CDR3 spans 15 amino acids. CDR1 is DFQATT, CDR2 SNEGSKA, per germline (reference sequence).